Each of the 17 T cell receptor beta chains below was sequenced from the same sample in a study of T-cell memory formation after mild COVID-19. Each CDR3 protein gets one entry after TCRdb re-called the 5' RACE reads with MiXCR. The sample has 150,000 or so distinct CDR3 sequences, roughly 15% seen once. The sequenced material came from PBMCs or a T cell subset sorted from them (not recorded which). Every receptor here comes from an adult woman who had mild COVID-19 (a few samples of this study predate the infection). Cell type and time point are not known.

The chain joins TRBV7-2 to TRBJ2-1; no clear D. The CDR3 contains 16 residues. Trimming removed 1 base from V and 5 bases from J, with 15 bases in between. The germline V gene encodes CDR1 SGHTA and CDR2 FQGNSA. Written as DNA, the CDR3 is TGTGCCAGCAGCTTAGTTCCGGGTATCGGAAACAATGAGCAGTTCTTC. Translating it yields CASSLVPGIGNNEQFF.

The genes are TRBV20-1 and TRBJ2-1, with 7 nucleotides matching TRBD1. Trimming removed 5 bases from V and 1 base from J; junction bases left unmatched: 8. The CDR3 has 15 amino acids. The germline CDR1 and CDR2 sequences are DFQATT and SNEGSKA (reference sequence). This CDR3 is CSAETDRASYNEQFF. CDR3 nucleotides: TGCAGTGCTGAAACCGACAGGGCTTCCTACAATGAGCAGTTCTTC.

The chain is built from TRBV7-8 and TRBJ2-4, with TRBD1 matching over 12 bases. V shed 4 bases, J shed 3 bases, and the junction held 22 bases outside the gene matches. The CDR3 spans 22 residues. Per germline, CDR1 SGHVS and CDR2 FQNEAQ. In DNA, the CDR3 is TGTGCCAGCAGCTCCGCCGGGACAGGGGGCCGTAACCTTATTTTGGTCAAAAACATTCAGTACTTC. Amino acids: CASSSAGTGGRNLILVKNIQYF. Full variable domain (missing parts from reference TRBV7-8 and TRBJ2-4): GAGVSQSPRYKVAKRGQDVALRCDPISGHVSLFWYQQALGQGPEFLTYFQNEAQLDKSGLPSDRFFAERPEGSVSTLKIQRTQQEDSAVYLCASSSAGTGGRNLILVKNIQYFGAGTRLSVL.

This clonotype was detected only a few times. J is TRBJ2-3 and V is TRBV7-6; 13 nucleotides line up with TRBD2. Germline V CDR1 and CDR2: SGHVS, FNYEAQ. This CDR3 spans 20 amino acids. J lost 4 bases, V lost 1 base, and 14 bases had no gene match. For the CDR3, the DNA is TGTGCCAGCAGCTTAGGACTAGCGGGGGGTCCAGGTGGGATTTCAGATACGCAGTATTTT. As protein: CASSLGLAGGPGGISDTQYF.

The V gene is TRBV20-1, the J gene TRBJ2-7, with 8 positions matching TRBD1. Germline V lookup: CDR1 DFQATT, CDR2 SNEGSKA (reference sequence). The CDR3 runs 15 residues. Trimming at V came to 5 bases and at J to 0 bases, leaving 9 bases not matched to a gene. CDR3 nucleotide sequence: TGCAGTGCTGAAGCACGGGACAGGAGCTCCTACGAGCAGTACTTC. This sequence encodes CSAEARDRSSYEQYF.

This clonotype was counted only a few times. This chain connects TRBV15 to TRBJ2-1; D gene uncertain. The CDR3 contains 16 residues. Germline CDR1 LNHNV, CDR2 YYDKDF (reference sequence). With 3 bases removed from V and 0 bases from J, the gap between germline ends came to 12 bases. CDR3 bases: TGTGCCACCAGCAGCCCAAATCCGAGCTCCTACAATGAGCAGTTCTTC. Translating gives CATSSPNPSSYNEQFF. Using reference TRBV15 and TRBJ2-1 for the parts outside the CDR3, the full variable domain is DAMVIQNPRYQVTQFGKPVTLSCSQTLNHNVMYWYQQKSSQAPKLLFHYYDKDFNNEADTPDNFQSRRPNTSFCFLDIRSPGLGDTAMYLCATSSPNPSSYNEQFFGPGTRLTVL.

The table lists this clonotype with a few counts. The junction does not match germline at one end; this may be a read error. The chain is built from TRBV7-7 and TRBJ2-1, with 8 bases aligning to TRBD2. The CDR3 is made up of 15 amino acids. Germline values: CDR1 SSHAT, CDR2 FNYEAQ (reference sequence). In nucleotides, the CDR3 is TGTGCTAGCAGCCCCGGAGCGGGAGTCGTCAATGAGCAGTTCTTC. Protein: CASSPGAGVVNEQFF.

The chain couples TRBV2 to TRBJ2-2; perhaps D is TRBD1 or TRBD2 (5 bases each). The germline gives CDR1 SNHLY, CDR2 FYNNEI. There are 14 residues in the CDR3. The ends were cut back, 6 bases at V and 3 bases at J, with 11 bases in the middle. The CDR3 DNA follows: TGTGCCAGCAGGGGAATGGGGGACACCGGGGAGCTGTTTTTT. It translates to CASRGMGDTGELFF. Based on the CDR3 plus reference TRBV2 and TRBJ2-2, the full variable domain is EPEVTQTPSHQVTQMGQEVILRCVPISNHLYFYWYRQILGQKVEFLVSFYNNEISEKSEIFDDQFSVERPDGSNFTLKIRSTKLEDSAMYFCASRGMGDTGELFFGEGSRLTVL.

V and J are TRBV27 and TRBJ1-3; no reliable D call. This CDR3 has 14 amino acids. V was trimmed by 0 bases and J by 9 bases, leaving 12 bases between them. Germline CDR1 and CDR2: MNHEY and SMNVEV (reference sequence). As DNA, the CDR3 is TGTGCCAGCAGTTTATCGAGCAGTTATCCCACCATATATTTT. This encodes CASSLSSSYPTIYF.

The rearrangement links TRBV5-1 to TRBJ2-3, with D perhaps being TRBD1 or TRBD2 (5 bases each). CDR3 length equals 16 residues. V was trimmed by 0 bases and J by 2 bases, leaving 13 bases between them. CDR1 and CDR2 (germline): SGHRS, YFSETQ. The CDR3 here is CASSLGGSISTDTQYF. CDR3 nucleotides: TGCGCCAGCAGCTTGGGGGGGTCGATCTCCACAGATACGCAGTATTTT.

CDR3 coding DNA: TGCGCCAGCAAACCGGGAACTAGCACAGATACGCAGTATTTT. It specifies CASKPGTSTDTQYF. This chain uses TRBV5-1 with TRBJ2-3; tentative D call: TRBD2 (5 bases). Trimming stripped 6 bases from V and 0 bases from J, with 11 bases between. Germline V lookup: CDR1 SGHRS, CDR2 YFSETQ. This CDR3 contains 14 residues. Using reference TRBV5-1 and TRBJ2-3 for the parts outside the CDR3, the full variable domain is KAGVTQTPRYLIKTRGQQVTLSCSPISGHRSVSWYQQTPGQGLQFLFEYFSETQRNKGNFPGRFSGRQFSNSRSEMNVSTLELGDSALYLCASKPGTSTDTQYFGPGTRLTVL.

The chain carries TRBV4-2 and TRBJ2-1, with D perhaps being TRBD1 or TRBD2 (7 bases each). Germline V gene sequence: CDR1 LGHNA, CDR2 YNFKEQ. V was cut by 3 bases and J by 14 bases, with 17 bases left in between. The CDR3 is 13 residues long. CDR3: CASSHHGGGGEFF. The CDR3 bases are TGTGCCAGCAGCCACCACGGGGGAGGGGGCGAGTTCTTC.

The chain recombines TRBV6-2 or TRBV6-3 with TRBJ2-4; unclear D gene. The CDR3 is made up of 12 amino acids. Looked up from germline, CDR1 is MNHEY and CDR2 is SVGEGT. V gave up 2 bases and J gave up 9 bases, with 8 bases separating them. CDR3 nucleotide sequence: TGTGCCAGCAGTTACGAGGTGACCATTCAGTACTTC. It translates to CASSYEVTIQYF.

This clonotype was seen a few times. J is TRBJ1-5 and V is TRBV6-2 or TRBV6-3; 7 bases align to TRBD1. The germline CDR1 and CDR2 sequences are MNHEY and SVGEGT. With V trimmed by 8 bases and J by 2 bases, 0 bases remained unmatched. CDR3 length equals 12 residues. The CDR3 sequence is CASGQGNQPQHF. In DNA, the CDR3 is TGTGCCAGCGGACAGGGCAATCAGCCCCAGCATTTT.

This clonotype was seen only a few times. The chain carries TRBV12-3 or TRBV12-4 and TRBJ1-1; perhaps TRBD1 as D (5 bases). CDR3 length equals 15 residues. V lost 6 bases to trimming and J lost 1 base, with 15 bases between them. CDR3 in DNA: TGTGCCAGCAGCCCTAACCACGGGGCGAACACTGAAGCTTTCTTT. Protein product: CASSPNHGANTEAFF.

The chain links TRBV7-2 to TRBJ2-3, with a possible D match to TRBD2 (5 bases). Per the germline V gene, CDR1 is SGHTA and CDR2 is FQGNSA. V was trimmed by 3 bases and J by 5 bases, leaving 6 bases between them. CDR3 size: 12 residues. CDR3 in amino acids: CASSFGGDTQYF. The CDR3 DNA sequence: TGTGCCAGCAGCTTTGGAGGAGATACGCAGTATTTT.

This chain's CDR3 is CASSPRQGTGDNEQFF. CDR3 nucleotide sequence: TGTGCCAGCAGCCCGCGACAAGGGACAGGGGACAATGAGCAGTTCTTC. The chain has TRBV9 and TRBJ2-1; the match to TRBD1 covers 10 bases. This CDR3 region has 16 residues. The germline V gene encodes CDR1 SGDLS and CDR2 YYNGEE. The V segment lost 4 bases and the J segment 5 bases; nucleotides outside the gene matches: 9.